The 26 T cell receptor beta chains reported below all come from one sample, sequenced in a study of shared clonotypes between healthy human individuals. Selected positively for CCR7 and CD45RO-negative, naive CD8 cells excluded terminally differentiated effector memory CD45RA+ cells. Here immunoSEQ multiplex PCR was the method, and the copy in TCRdb shows in-frame clones only, minus some. The repertoire consists of about 2.1 million clones, with approximately 94% occurring once and the leading ten covering more than 1.5%. Sequencing input: naive CD8+ T cells from PBMCs. These receptors came from a man between 18 and 35 years old in good health. Some clones in this sample may be carry-over from other donors' samples.

This clone was observed a few times. At one of its ends the junction is not consistent with the germline gene, which may arise from a read error. The chain combines TRBV4-2 with TRBJ1-4; D unresolved. CDR1 and CDR2 (germline): LGHNA, YNFKEQ. The length of the CDR3 is 12 residues. CDR3 nucleotides: TGTGCCAGCAGGCAAGCTAATGAAAAACTGTTTTTT. It specifies CASRQANEKLFF.

The rearrangement joins TRBV27 to TRBJ1-6; TRBD1 matches at 7 bases. Germline V gene data show CDR1 as MNHEY and CDR2 as SMNVEV (reference sequence). The CDR3 spans 14 residues. J was trimmed by 9 bases and V by 4 bases; bases with no gene match: 6. CDR3 sequence reads: CASSYGGGRSPLHF. CDR3 DNA: TGTGCCAGCAGTTATGGAGGGGGCCGTTCACCCCTCCACTTT.

The chain employs TRBV13 and TRBJ2-1, with 10 positions matching TRBD2. The CDR3 has 16 amino acids. Germline lookup yields CDR1 PRHDT and CDR2 FYEKMQ (reference sequence). The J segment lost 7 bases and the V segment lost 5 bases, leaving 11 bases of the junction unmatched. The CDR3 coding sequence is TGTGCCAGCAGCCTCGCAGCGGGAGGGCCTGGGAATGAGCAGTTCTTC. This codes for CASSLAAGGPGNEQFF. Filled out from reference TRBV13 and TRBJ2-1, the complete variable domain reads AAGVIQSPRHLIKEKRETATLKCYPIPRHDTVYWYQQGPGQDPQFLISFYEKMQSDKGSIPDRFSAQQFSDYHSELNMSSLELGDSALYFCASSLAAGGPGNEQFFGPGTRLTVL.

The V call is TRBV5-1, the J call TRBJ1-1; 8 bases agree with TRBD1. The CDR3 runs 16 residues. Germline CDR1 SGHRS, CDR2 YFSETQ. The ends lost 1 base at V and 1 base at J; junction bases unmatched: 6. The CDR3 DNA is TGCGCCAGCAGCTTGCTGCGGACAGGGCCGAACACTGAAGCTTTCTTT. Amino acid sequence: CASSLLRTGPNTEAFF.

J is TRBJ1-1 and V is TRBV27; D unclear. The CDR3 is 15 amino acids. Germline CDR1 reads MNHEY; CDR2 reads SMNVEV (reference sequence). V gave up 10 bases and J gave up 1 base, with 19 bases separating them. The CDR3 DNA sequence: TGTGCCATCCCCAGGTGGTTTGGAGAGAACACTGAAGCTTTCTTT. This encodes CAIPRWFGENTEAFF.

V gene TRBV28 combines with J gene TRBJ2-5; 7 bases agree with TRBD1. This CDR3 has 14 residues. The V gene end was trimmed by 3 bases and the J gene end by 5 bases; junction bases not matched to a gene: 6. CDR1 and CDR2 from the germline V gene are MDHEN and SYDVKM. The CDR3 DNA reads as TGTGCCAGCAGTTTGACAGGGCGACGGGAGACCCAGTACTTC. Protein product: CASSLTGRRETQYF.

The chain uses TRBV5-5 and TRBJ2-7, with TRBD2 matching over 10 bases. The germline V gene has CDR1 SGHKS and CDR2 YYEKEE (reference sequence). J lost 0 bases, V lost 2 bases, and 8 bases had no gene match. The CDR3 is made up of 17 amino acids. The CDR3, as DNA: TGTGCCAGCAGCTTCCAAGGGGGACTAGCGACCTCCTACGAGCAGTACTTC. Translation: CASSFQGGLATSYEQYF.

The genes are TRBV10-3 and TRBJ2-7, with TRBD2 matching over 7 bases. V lost 4 bases and J lost 2; bases outside the gene matches: 5. Per the germline V gene, CDR1 is ENHRY and CDR2 is SYGVKD. The length of the CDR3 is 14 residues. CDR3: CAISGTSPPYEQYF. CDR3 nucleotides: TGTGCCATCAGTGGGACTAGTCCCCCCTACGAGCAGTACTTC.

The CDR3 protein is CASGDDQGVQYF. In DNA form, the CDR3 reads TGTGCTAGTGGCGACGACCAGGGGGTGCAGTACTTC. The chain has TRBV12-5 and TRBJ2-7, with 7 bases that match TRBD1. Unmatched junction bases numbered 8, after V lost 6 bases and J lost 9 bases. Germline V gene sequence: CDR1 LGHNT, CDR2 FRNRAP. The CDR3 runs to 12 residues.

The J gene is TRBJ2-5, the V gene TRBV19, with D possibly matching TRBD2 (5 bases). Per germline, CDR1 LNHDA and CDR2 SQIVND (reference sequence). The CDR3 length is 12 residues. V lost 5 bases and J lost 5, with 9 bases in between. In DNA, the CDR3 is TGTGCCAGTAGTCGCTCGGGGGAGACCCAGTACTTC. Its translation: CASSRSGETQYF.

This chain joins TRBV6-6 and TRBJ1-4; D is uncertain. The CDR3 consists of 16 residues. Trimming took off 5 bases at V and 0 bases at J, with 13 bases between the two ends. The germline CDR1 and CDR2 sequences are MNHNY and SVGAGI (reference sequence). The DNA of the CDR3 is TGTGCCAGCAGTCCTTCCACACAACCAACTAATGAAAAACTGTTTTTT. Translation gives CASSPSTQPTNEKLFF.

The CDR3 region has the DNA TGTGCCAGCAGCGAAAACCCAAGCGGGAGCCCCTACAATGAGCAGTTCTTC. It encodes CASSENPSGSPYNEQFF. This chain connects TRBV9 to TRBJ2-1; 8 bases agree with TRBD2. The CDR3 extends over 17 amino acids. Germline V lookup: CDR1 SGDLS, CDR2 YYNGEE. V shed 3 bases, J shed 2 bases, and the junction held 10 bases outside the gene matches. The entire variable domain, with the rest obtained from reference TRBV9 and TRBJ2-1, is as follows: DSGVTQTPKHLITATGQRVTLRCSPRSGDLSVYWYQQSLDQGLQFLIQYYNGEERAKGNILERFSAQQFPDLHSELNLSSLELGDSALYFCASSENPSGSPYNEQFFGPGTRLTVL.

The V and J genes are TRBV6-1 and TRBJ2-1, with 11 bases identical to TRBD2. The CDR3 has 16 amino acids. CDR1 is MNHNS and CDR2 is SASEGT in the germline V gene. Trimming at V came to 3 bases and at J to 10 bases, leaving 11 bases not matched to a gene. The CDR3 coding sequence is TGTGCCAGCAGTGATGAGGTAGCGGGAGGGCCGAGGGAGCAGTTCTTC. Its translation: CASSDEVAGGPREQFF.

This chain connects TRBV19 to TRBJ1-4; D gene ambiguous. Per the germline V gene, CDR1 is LNHDA and CDR2 is SQIVND (reference sequence). The length of the CDR3 is 14 residues. Trimming left V 3 bases short and J 0 bases short, with 5 bases between. The CDR3 sequence is CASSITATNEKLFF. The CDR3 DNA sequence: TGTGCCAGTAGTATTACTGCAACTAATGAAAAACTGTTTTTT.

This sequence joins TRBV6-5 and TRBJ1-5, with D possibly matching TRBD1 (5 bases). The ends were cut back, 2 bases at V and 4 bases at J, with 12 bases in the middle. CDR1 and CDR2 (germline): MNHEY, SVGAGI. The CDR3 spans 15 residues. The CDR3 DNA sequence: TGTGCCAGCAGTTACAGTAGGACAACTAATCAGCCCCAGCATTTT. This gives the protein CASSYSRTTNQPQHF.

The chain uses TRBV11-2 and TRBJ1-1, with TRBD1 matching over 9 bases. Germline lookup yields CDR1 SGHAT and CDR2 FQNNGV. This CDR3 is built from 15 residues. The ends lost 3 bases at V and 0 bases at J; junction bases unmatched: 2. The CDR3 sequence is CASSLGTGMNTEAFF. DNA for the CDR3: TGTGCCAGCAGCTTGGGGACAGGGATGAACACTGAAGCTTTCTTT.

The chain employs TRBV29-1 and TRBJ2-7, with TRBD2 matching over 13 bases. The junction had 6 bases not matched to a gene; V was cut back by 5 bases and J by 5 bases. There are 14 residues in the CDR3. Germline V gives CDR1 SQVTM, CDR2 ANQGSEA. The CDR3 reads CSVSLGLAGDEQYF. CDR3 bases: TGCAGCGTTTCACTAGGACTAGCGGGGGACGAGCAGTACTTC.

The V gene is TRBV7-8, the J gene TRBJ2-1; 10 bases are a match to TRBD2. Germline lookup yields CDR1 SGHVS and CDR2 FQNEAQ. V lost 1 base, J lost 5 bases, and 2 bases stayed unmatched. This CDR3 region has 15 residues. The CDR3 coding sequence is TGTGCCAGCAGCTTAGTCCTAGCGGGAGACAATGAGCAGTTCTTC. It encodes CASSLVLAGDNEQFF.

This sequence joins TRBV5-4 and TRBJ2-5; weak D call: TRBD2 (6 bases). Germline values: CDR1 SGHNT, CDR2 YYREEE (reference sequence). The CDR3 covers 14 residues. V lost 4 bases to trimming and J lost 4 bases, with 14 bases between them. CDR3 DNA: TGTGCCAGCAGCCTGACTAGTCACGGAGAGACCCAGTACTTC. The encoded protein is CASSLTSHGETQYF.

The chain employs TRBV28 and TRBJ1-4; D possibly corresponds to TRBD1 (6 bases). The CDR3 sequence is 15 residues long. Germline CDR1 reads MDHEN; CDR2 reads SYDVKM. Trimming left V 3 bases short and J 8 bases short, with 16 bases between. In DNA form, the CDR3 reads TGTGCCAGCAGTTTGGATTCTGGGGGGCTAGAAAAACTGTTTTTT. It codes for CASSLDSGGLEKLFF.

The CDR3 loop is CSAGPSGSYNEQFF. The DNA for the CDR3 is TGCAGCGCCGGGCCCAGCGGCTCCTACAATGAGCAGTTCTTC. V usage is TRBV29-1 and J usage is TRBJ2-1; a possible D gene is TRBD2 (5 bases). The germline gives CDR1 SQVTM, CDR2 ANQGSEA. Trimming left V 7 bases short and J 0 bases short, with 13 bases between. This CDR3 comprises 14 residues.

Of note for this clone: Other DNA sequences in this specimen translate into the identical CDR3. The V call is TRBV7-9, the J call TRBJ2-7; no clear D gene. Trimming pared 4 bases from V and 7 bases from J, leaving 11 bases between. CDR1 and CDR2 (germline): SEHNR, FQNEAQ (reference sequence). The CDR3 contains 12 residues. CDR3: CASSSGVWEQYF. For the CDR3, the DNA is TGTGCCAGCAGCTCAGGAGTTTGGGAGCAGTACTTC.

To note about this clone: Other DNA sequences in the same sample also yield this CDR3. The chain carries TRBV7-9 and TRBJ2-7, with D hard to call. V was pared by 5 bases and J by 5 bases, with 7 bases between. The germline CDR1 and CDR2 sequences are SEHNR and FQNEAQ (reference sequence). This CDR3 region has 11 residues. This chain's CDR3 is CASSPLDEQYF. In DNA, the CDR3 is TGTGCCAGCAGCCCCCTGGACGAGCAGTACTTC.

This chain links TRBV5-4 with TRBJ1-1; no clear D. V lost 3 bases and J 3 bases, leaving 12 bases between the germline ends. The CDR3 length is 14 residues. The V gene's germline CDR1 is SGHNT and CDR2 YYREEE (reference sequence). The CDR3 DNA sequence: TGTGCCAGCAGCTACGGACGGACCGACACTGAAGCTTTCTTT. It yields the protein CASSYGRTDTEAFF.

The table lists this clone with a count of one. The chain has TRBV7-8 and TRBJ2-3, with D unresolved. V lost 3 bases, J lost 4 bases, and 17 bases lay in between. Germline CDR1 reads SGHVS; CDR2 reads FQNEAQ. This CDR3 has 16 residues. CDR3 coding DNA: TGTGCCAGCAGCTTCCGTGCGAGCGAGGTTGCAGATACGCAGTATTTT. This codes for CASSFRASEVADTQYF. Full variable domain (rest looked up from reference TRBV7-8 and TRBJ2-3): GAGVSQSPRYKVAKRGQDVALRCDPISGHVSLFWYQQALGQGPEFLTYFQNEAQLDKSGLPSDRFFAERPEGSVSTLKIQRTQQEDSAVYLCASSFRASEVADTQYFGPGTRLTVL.

The rearrangement uses TRBV10-3 and TRBJ1-2, with D possibly being TRBD1 (5 bases). Germline lookup yields CDR1 ENHRY and CDR2 SYGVKD. This CDR3 contains 17 residues. V shed 7 bases and J shed 1 base, with 22 bases lying between them. The CDR3 is CAIKGSGRVPGNYGYTF. In DNA form, the CDR3 reads TGTGCCATCAAGGGGTCCGGAAGGGTGCCGGGTAACTATGGCTACACCTTC.